Following are 32 T cell receptor beta chains from one sample sequenced in a study of patients and donors after allogeneic stem cell transplantation. TCRdb re-derived calls from the RT-PCR reads in MiXCR, one entry per CDR3 protein. This sample has about 150,000 distinct CDR3 sequences; over 30% occur once, and the top ten carry 50% to 65%. Sequencing input: blood, either unsorted or a sorted T cell fraction (not recorded which). The source of these receptors is a human donor who was either an allogeneic HSCT recipient or a stem cell or donor lymphocyte infusion donor (not recorded which). It is not recorded whose cells these are; they may come from a transplant donor.

In this sample, this clonotype turned up a few times. V and J are TRBV9 and TRBJ1-6; D not resolved. V lost 3 bases and J lost 5, with 15 bases in between. The CDR3 has 16 amino acids. Germline V gene data show CDR1 as SGDLS and CDR2 as YYNGEE. The CDR3 reads CASSAASRTDNSPLHF. In nucleotides, the CDR3 is TGTGCCAGCAGCGCAGCCAGCCGTACCGATAATTCACCCCTCCACTTT. Supplemented by reference TRBV9 and TRBJ1-6, the full variable domain reads DSGVTQTPKHLITATGQRVTLRCSPRSGDLSVYWYQQSLDQGLQFLIQYYNGEERAKGNILERFSAQQFPDLHSELNLSSLELGDSALYFCASSAASRTDNSPLHFGNGTRLTVT.

The gene calls are TRBV14 and TRBJ1-1, with a possible D match to TRBD1 (5 bases). There are 15 residues in the CDR3. Trimming cost V 0 bases and J 4 bases, with 12 bases left between them. Germline assignment: CDR1 SGHDN and CDR2 FVKESK. CDR3 sequence (DNA): TGTGCCAGCAGCCAAGAGGAAGGGGAGGGCACTGAAGCTTTCTTT. This encodes CASSQEEGEGTEAFF.

V is TRBV20-1 and J is TRBJ1-1; 12 bases are shared with TRBD1. J lost 3 bases, V lost 1 base, and 6 bases had no gene match. From germline, CDR1 is DFQATT and CDR2 SNEGSKA (reference sequence). The CDR3 is made up of 16 amino acids. CDR3 protein: CSARVPGQGADTEAFF. CDR3 nucleotides: TGCAGTGCTAGAGTCCCGGGACAGGGGGCAGACACTGAAGCTTTCTTT.

Concerning this clonotype: Relative to the germline gene, one junction end is altered; a read error may explain this. The V and J genes are TRBV7-7 and TRBJ2-5, with a weak D call TRBD2 (6 bases). The length of the CDR3 is 14 residues. CDR1 and CDR2 (germline): SSHAT, FNYEAQ (reference sequence). CDR3 residues: CASSLPGGQETQYF. CDR3 nucleotides: TGTGCTAGCAGCTTACCAGGAGGGCAAGAGACCCAGTACTTC.

This clonotype was counted between two and nine times. The chain is built from TRBV12-3 or TRBV12-4 and TRBJ1-1; TRBD1 matches 8 bases. The junction had 3 bases not matched to a gene; V was cut back by 6 bases and J by 0 bases. The CDR3 runs 14 residues. CDR3 protein: CASSMTGVNTEAFF. Written as DNA, the CDR3 is TGTGCCAGCAGCATGACAGGGGTGAACACTGAAGCTTTCTTT.

This chain uses TRBV28 with TRBJ2-6; D possibly corresponds to TRBD1 (5 bases). This CDR3 region has 17 residues. Trimming shortened V by 8 bases and J by 0 bases, and 17 bases separated the two germline ends. Germline V lookup: CDR1 MDHEN, CDR2 SYDVKM. CDR3 region: CASGPLQGFSGANVLTF. Here the CDR3 DNA reads TGTGCCAGCGGCCCCTTGCAGGGTTTCTCTGGGGCCAACGTCCTGACTTTC. Variable domain in full (rest from reference TRBV28 and TRBJ2-6): DVKVTQSSRYLVKRTGEKVFLECVQDMDHENMFWYRQDPGLGLRLIYFSYDVKMKEKGDIPEGYSVSREKKERFSLILESASTNQTSMYLCASGPLQGFSGANVLTFGAGSRLTVL.

The V gene is TRBV13, the J gene TRBJ1-4; D not certain. CDR1 PRHDT and CDR2 FYEKMQ come from the germline V gene (reference sequence). This CDR3 comprises 15 residues. Trimming shortened V by 4 bases and J by 7 bases, and 16 bases separated the two germline ends. CDR3 coding DNA: TGTGCCAGCAGCTCGCAGCGGAGAGAGGTTGAAAAACTGTTTTTT. This translates into CASSSQRREVEKLFF. The variable domain in full, with the rest retrieved from reference TRBV13 and TRBJ1-4, is AAGVIQSPRHLIKEKRETATLKCYPIPRHDTVYWYQQGPGQDPQFLISFYEKMQSDKGSIPDRFSAQQFSDYHSELNMSSLELGDSALYFCASSSQRREVEKLFFGSGTQLSVL.

The chain is built from TRBV10-3 and TRBJ2-1, with D maybe TRBD2 (5 bases). The germline V gene has CDR1 ENHRY and CDR2 SYGVKD. The CDR3 consists of 13 residues. V was pared by 5 bases and J by 8 bases, with 13 bases between. The CDR3 here is CAISSSGIYEQFF. CDR3 DNA sequence: TGTGCCATCAGTTCCTCCGGGATCTATGAGCAGTTCTTC.

The chain has TRBV12-3 or TRBV12-4 and TRBJ2-1; the D is unclear. The V gene lost 1 base and the J gene lost 7 bases, with 5 bases spanning the gap. There are 12 residues in the CDR3. Written as DNA, the CDR3 is TGTGCCAGCAGTTTAGGGAAAAATGAGCAGTTCTTC. This encodes CASSLGKNEQFF.

This rearrangement joins TRBV3-2 to TRBJ2-3. TRBV3-2 is described as a pseudogene. This CDR3 is 11 amino acids long. The CDR3 DNA reads TGTGCCAGCAACAACACAGATACGCAGTATTTT. Translation: CASNNTDTQYF.

The gene calls are TRBV4-2 and TRBJ2-4; TRBD2 agrees at 12 bases. This CDR3 spans 18 amino acids. Unmatched junction bases numbered 4, after V lost 0 bases and J lost 1 base. The V gene's germline CDR1 is LGHNA and CDR2 YNFKEQ. DNA of the CDR3: TGTGCCAGCAGCCAAGATGCTAGCGGGGGGGCGGCCAAAAACATTCAGTACTTC. It encodes CASSQDASGGAAKNIQYF.

This chain links TRBV4-3 with TRBJ2-3; 7 nucleotides align to TRBD2. CDR3 length: 13 residues. J lost 6 bases, V lost 0 bases, and 0 bases had no gene match. Per germline, CDR1 LGHNA and CDR2 YSLEER. The CDR3 region is CASSQDGGDTQYF. In DNA, the CDR3 is TGCGCCAGCAGCCAAGACGGGGGGGATACGCAGTATTTT.

This clonotype has only a few counts. The CDR3 loop reads CASSPLSRDQPQHF. The CDR3 region has the DNA TGTGCCAGCAGTCCCCTCTCAAGGGATCAGCCCCAGCATTTT. The genes are TRBV6-5 and TRBJ1-5, with no clear D. The V end lost 5 bases, the J end lost 5 bases, and 13 bases lay between the germline ends. The CDR3 consists of 14 residues. Germline V gene data show CDR1 as MNHEY and CDR2 as SVGAGI.

This clonotype has a handful of counts. The chain employs TRBV18 and TRBJ2-1; maybe TRBD2 (5 bases). Trimming shortened V by 3 bases and J by 2 bases, and 14 bases separated the two germline ends. The CDR3 loop spans 16 amino acids. The V gene's germline CDR1 is KGHSH and CDR2 LQKENI. CDR3 amino acids: CASSPSGGSTYNEQFF. CDR3 DNA: TGTGCCAGCTCACCCTCCGGTGGGAGTACCTACAATGAGCAGTTCTTC.

This clonotype was detected a few times. V usage is TRBV20-1 and J usage is TRBJ2-7; possible D gene TRBD1, 6 bases. This CDR3 has 12 residues. The germline V and J ends were trimmed by 1 base and 3 bases, with 7 bases remaining between them. Per the germline V gene, CDR1 is DFQATT and CDR2 is SNEGSKA (reference sequence). The DNA for the CDR3 is TGCAGTGCTAGAGTGGACAGCTACGAGCAGTACGTC. Amino acid sequence: CSARVDSYEQYV.

The chain uses TRBV6-5 and TRBJ2-1; 9 bases fit TRBD1. The CDR3 extends over 16 amino acids. V shed 1 base and J 6 bases; nucleotides not matched to a gene: 7. The germline V gene encodes CDR1 MNHEY and CDR2 SVGAGI. CDR3 in amino acids: CASSYFTGTGPNEQFF. The CDR3 DNA reads TGTGCCAGCAGTTACTTTACCGGGACAGGGCCCAATGAGCAGTTCTTC.

This clonotype was recorded a few times. The V gene is TRBV27, the J gene TRBJ1-6, with D perhaps TRBD1 (6 bases). V was pared by 0 bases and J by 10 bases, with 13 bases between. This CDR3 is 15 amino acids long. Germline CDR1 is MNHEY and CDR2 is SMNVEV (reference sequence). The CDR3 region has the DNA TGTGCCAGCAGTTTATCTTTGGGGGGCATATCACCCCTCCACTTT. Translating gives CASSLSLGGISPLHF.

This clonotype was counted ten times or more. For the CDR3, the DNA is TGCAGTGCTAGATATCGCCAAGAGACCCAGTACTTC. The encoded protein is CSARYRQETQYF. The gene calls are TRBV20-1 and TRBJ2-5; D not certain. The CDR3 runs 12 residues. The V end lost 2 bases, the J end lost 1 base, and 5 bases lay between the germline ends. Germline lookup yields CDR1 DFQATT and CDR2 SNEGSKA (reference sequence).

This sequence joins TRBV7-9 and TRBJ1-4; D uncertain. Germline lookup yields CDR1 SEHNR and CDR2 FQNEAQ (reference sequence). The V and J ends lost 5 bases and 0 bases respectively, with 13 bases between them. The CDR3 length is 16 residues. CDR3 sequence: CASSPSQSSTNEKLFF. The CDR3 nucleotides are TGTGCCAGCAGCCCAAGCCAGTCATCAACTAATGAAAAACTGTTTTTT.

This clonotype appeared a few times. The chain recombines TRBV4-3 with TRBJ1-2; the D gene is possibly TRBD1 (5 bases). Germline lookup yields CDR1 LGHNA and CDR2 YSLEER. CDR3 length: 15 residues. The germline V and J ends were trimmed by 4 bases and 4 bases, with 16 bases remaining between them. This CDR3 is CASSLATTVTYGYTF. The CDR3 bases are TGCGCCAGCAGCCTGGCTACGACAGTGACCTATGGCTACACCTTC.

This chain joins TRBV12-3 or TRBV12-4 and TRBJ1-1; weak D call: TRBD1 (5 bases). The CDR3 consists of 13 residues. The V and J ends lost 5 bases and 7 bases respectively, with 14 bases between them. Written as DNA, the CDR3 is TGTGCCAGCAGTCCGACAGTGACTCTTGAAGCTTTCTTT. Its protein is CASSPTVTLEAFF.

This sequence joins TRBV6-5 and TRBJ1-5; 7 bases fit TRBD1. Germline CDR1 and CDR2: MNHEY and SVGAGI. The CDR3 contains 15 residues. V gave up 6 bases and J gave up 6 bases; unmatched junction bases: 11. CDR3 bases: TGTGCCAGCAGCCGCGACAGGGTACGCGGTCAGCCCCAGCATTTT. Translation: CASSRDRVRGQPQHF.

This chain uses TRBV28 with TRBJ1-1; D perhaps matches TRBD1 (6 bases). The V gene's germline CDR1 is MDHEN and CDR2 SYDVKM. V lost 1 base to trimming and J lost 1 base, with 19 bases between them. CDR3 length: 18 amino acids. The CDR3 DNA follows: TGTGCCAGCAGTTTATTTCGCTTGCGGGTGGGGGCGAACACTGAAGCTTTCTTT. This codes for CASSLFRLRVGANTEAFF.

The chain recombines TRBV27 with TRBJ1-6; the D gene is possibly TRBD1 (6 bases). The CDR3 has 16 residues. CDR1 is MNHEY, CDR2 SMNVEV, per germline (reference sequence). V lost 5 bases and J lost 0, with 11 bases in between. The CDR3 DNA follows: TGTGCCAGCAGTGTAACAGGGACCTCCTATAATTCACCCCTCCACTTT. Residues: CASSVTGTSYNSPLHF.

The gene calls are TRBV12-3 or TRBV12-4 and TRBJ2-3; TRBD1 is a possible D gene (5 bases). Trimming took 3 bases from V and 2 from J, leaving 9 bases between them. The length of the CDR3 is 14 residues. DNA for the CDR3: TGTGCCAGCAGTTTTAGGGGATTCACAGATACGCAGTATTTT. Translating it yields CASSFRGFTDTQYF.

CDR3 coding DNA: TGTGCCAGCAGTTACCCTGGACAGTTCTACGAGCAGTACTTC. Protein product: CASSYPGQFYEQYF. The genes are TRBV6-2 or TRBV6-3 and TRBJ2-7, with D tentatively TRBD1 (6 bases). In germline, CDR1 is MNHEY, CDR2 SVGEGT. Trimming pared 2 bases from V and 3 bases from J, leaving 11 bases between. The CDR3 consists of 14 residues.

The chain carries TRBV6-1 and TRBJ2-5; D unclear. Trimming stripped 1 base from V and 7 bases from J, with 13 bases between. The germline V gene has CDR1 MNHNS and CDR2 SASEGT. CDR3 size: 14 residues. CDR3 DNA sequence: TGTGCCAGCAGTGAAGTGGGCGACTCAGGGACCCAGTACTTC. Translated, it gives CASSEVGDSGTQYF.

This clonotype was observed a few times. V and J are TRBV4-3 and TRBJ1-6; the match to TRBD1 covers 8 bases. V gave up 0 bases and J gave up 4 bases; unmatched junction bases: 5. The CDR3 runs to 17 residues. CDR1 and CDR2 from the germline V gene are LGHNA and YSLEER. As DNA, the CDR3 is TGCGCCAGCAGCCAAGATCACAGGACAGGGTATAATTCACCCCTCCACTTT. Translating gives CASSQDHRTGYNSPLHF.

This sequence joins TRBV7-3 and TRBJ2-3; D could derive from TRBD1 or TRBD2 (6 bases each). The germline CDR1 and CDR2 sequences are SGHTA and FQGTGA. Trimming took off 2 bases at V and 6 bases at J, with 15 bases between the two ends. The CDR3 extends over 15 amino acids. Here the CDR3 DNA reads TGTGCCAGCAGCTTACGGGGGCCCCGGGGGGATACGCAGTATTTT. The encoded protein is CASSLRGPRGDTQYF. Filled out from reference TRBV7-3 and TRBJ2-3, the complete variable domain reads GAGVSQTPSNKVTEKGKYVELRCDPISGHTALYWYRQSLGQGPEFLIYFQGTGAADDSGLPNDRFFAVRPEGSVSTLKIQRTERGDSAVYLCASSLRGPRGDTQYFGPGTRLTVL.

This clonotype was detected once. The J gene is TRBJ2-3, the V gene TRBV4-2, with 13 bases fitting TRBD2. Germline CDR1 LGHNA, CDR2 YNFKEQ. The CDR3 sequence is 16 residues long. Trimming removed 1 base from V and 4 bases from J; junction bases left unmatched: 2. The CDR3 here is CASSQVTSGGADTQYF. The CDR3 DNA is TGTGCCAGCAGCCAAGTCACTAGCGGGGGGGCAGATACGCAGTATTTT.

The chain uses TRBV4-2 and TRBJ1-5, with TRBD1 identical over 7 bases. Germline CDR1 LGHNA, CDR2 YNFKEQ. V was clipped by 4 bases and J by 3 bases; unmatched bases: 9. This CDR3 spans 16 amino acids. CDR3 sequence: CASSLSADRDNQPQHF. DNA of the CDR3: TGTGCCAGCAGCCTCTCTGCCGACAGGGACAATCAGCCCCAGCATTTT.

The V call is TRBV7-9, the J call TRBJ1-2; no definite D call. V was clipped by 8 bases and J by 0 bases, with 13 bases between them. Germline values: CDR1 SEHNR, CDR2 FQNEAQ (reference sequence). The CDR3 has 14 residues. The CDR3: CASGGEVTNYGYTF. The CDR3 DNA follows: TGTGCCAGCGGCGGAGAGGTTACTAACTATGGCTACACCTTC.